This is a list of T cell receptor beta chains from one sample in a study of T-cell memory formation after mild COVID-19. TCRdb independently ran MiXCR on the 5' RACE reads; one entry per CDR3 protein. The sample consists of hundreds of thousands of distinct CDR3 sequences, 20% to 25% of them appearing once. Material for sequencing was PBMCs or a T cell subset sorted from them (not recorded which). Receptors originate from an adult woman who had mild COVID-19 (a few samples of this study predate the infection). Cell type and time point are not known. Each CDR3 is given with its conserved first and last residue. The order of the fields is V gene, clone size, CDR3 length, D gene, J gene, CDR3 DNA, CDR3 protein. The D gene is left open where the match is weak. Not all rows give a size; the values are once, few, many and, for expanded clones, a class.

>TRBV20-1|.|15|.|TRBJ2-7
TGCAGTGCTAGAGATTTAACAGGAGCATCCTACGAGCAGTACTTC
CSARDLTGASYEQYF
>TRBV24-1|few|14|.|TRBJ2-6
TGTGCCACCAGTGTTGGGTCCGGGGCCAACGTCCTGACTTTC
CATSVGSGANVLTF
>TRBV5-1|.|15|.|TRBJ1-4
TGCGCCAGCAGCTCGGACGGGAGGGCTAATGAAAAACTGTTTTTT
CASSSDGRANEKLFF
>TRBV5-5|.|15|.|TRBJ1-1
TGTGCCAGCAGCTTGGTTTTGGGGATGAACACTGAAGCTTTCTTT
CASSLVLGMNTEAFF
>TRBV12-3/TRBV12-4|.|16|TRBD2|TRBJ2-7
TGTGCCAGCAGTTCGCGCCCGGGGGGAACTTCCTACGAGCAGTACTTC
CASSSRPGGTSYEQYF
>TRBV12-3/TRBV12-4|.|13|TRBD1|TRBJ2-1
TGTGCCAGCAGTTTCGCAGGGGGCAATGAGCAGTTCTTC
CASSFAGGNEQFF
>TRBV4-2|many|15|TRBD2|TRBJ2-7
TGTGCCAGCAGCCAAGAAGCTAGCGGACCCTACGAGCAGTACTTC
CASSQEASGPYEQYF
>TRBV7-3|.|15|TRBD1|TRBJ2-3
TGTGCCAGCAGCTCCCAGACAGGGTTCACAGATACGCAGTATTTT
CASSSQTGFTDTQYF
>TRBV7-2|.|14|.|TRBJ2-1
TGTGCCAGCAGCTTAGCACGTCCGACTAGTTGGTCGTTCTTC
CASSLARPTSWSFF
>TRBV15|.|14|.|TRBJ1-1
TGTGCCACCAGCAGAGTAGGGAGCGGGCTTGAAGCTTTCTTT
CATSRVGSGLEAFF
>TRBV12-3/TRBV12-4|few|16|.|TRBJ2-5
TGTGCCAGCAGTTTAGAGTTGGGGGCCATCCAAGAGACCCAGTACTTC
CASSLELGAIQETQYF
>TRBV5-1|.|16|TRBD2|TRBJ2-2
TGCGCCAGCAGCTCCGGGAGGGTAGAAGAAACCGGGGAGCTGTTTTTT
CASSSGRVEETGELFF
>TRBV4-3|few|16|TRBD2|TRBJ2-7
TGCGCCAGCAGCCAAGATCTCGCGGGAGGTCTCGGCGAGCAGTACTTC
CASSQDLAGGLGEQYF
>TRBV18|few|13|.|TRBJ1-5
TGTGCCAGCTCAAAAGGCGGAGGTCAGCCCCAGCATTTT
CASSKGGGQPQHF
>TRBV7-8|.|17|TRBD2|TRBJ2-3
TGTGCCAGCAGCTCCCTTCCCGGAGCGGGGATCGCTGATACGCAGTATTTT
CASSSLPGAGIADTQYF
>TRBV30|.|14|.|TRBJ2-5
TGTGCCTGGAGTGCTAGACGGTTCCAAGAGACCCAGTACTTC
CAWSARRFQETQYF
>TRBV12-5|.|13|TRBD1|TRBJ2-5
TGTGCTAGTGGTCCAACAGGGGACGAGACCCACTACTTC
CASGPTGDETHYF
>TRBV10-3|.|15|.|TRBJ1-2
TGTGCCATCAGTGAGTCGACAGGCAGCAACTATGGCTACACCTTC
CAISESTGSNYGYTF
>TRBV11-2|.|12|TRBD2|TRBJ2-7
TGTGCCAGCAGCACTACTAGCGGCGAGCAGTACTTC
CASSTTSGEQYF
>TRBV7-6|few|16|.|TRBJ2-7
TGTGCCAGCAGCTTAGTTTCTGCGTTCCAGAGCTACGAGCAGTACTTC
CASSLVSAFQSYEQYF
>TRBV6-4|many|13|TRBD2|TRBJ2-5
TGTGCCAGCAGCCGGGAGGACCGGGAGACCCAGTACTTC
CASSREDRETQYF
>TRBV7-9|.|15|.|TRBJ1-6
TGTGCCAGCAGCCCGGGGTCAGGTCCTAATTCACCCCTCCACTTT
CASSPGSGPNSPLHF
>TRBV20-1|.|16|TRBD2|TRBJ2-1
TGCAGTGCTAGAGACTATCTAGCGGGAGGCTACAATGAGCAGTTCTTC
CSARDYLAGGYNEQFF
>TRBV20-1|.|14|.|TRBJ2-7
TGCAGTGCTTCCCCCGGTGACCGACCCTACGAGCAGTACTTC
CSASPGDRPYEQYF